This T cell receptor (beta chain) stems from a study of regulatory T cells in long-lasting Graves disease. V was clipped by 4 bases and J by 2 bases, with 12 bases between them. From germline, CDR1 is SGHNT and CDR2 YYREEE (reference sequence). CDR3 length: 14 residues. A remark on this clonotype: As yet, its antigen is unknown.

As for time point: newly diagnosed GD, antithyroid drugs for less than 3 months. TCR sequences were obtained from RNA taken from PBMCs. Libraries of TCR beta came from iRepertoire HTBI primers plus Arm-PCR of CDR3 regions. One entry per CDR3 protein, called by TCRdb with MiXCR from the multiplex PCR reads. The sample holds a few hundred thousand distinct CDR3 sequences; approximately 15% are singletons and the top ten take roughly 30%. Overall study findings and caveats: Limited sample numbers may have lowered accuracy.

These records were also assigned to another study, of T cells in Graves' hyperthyroidism and ophthalmopathy.

The TCR comes from a man between 35 and 55 years old with Graves disease. Material: peripheral blood mononuclear cells (PBMCs), obtained at new diagnosis, from a patient treated with antithyroid drugs. The genes are TRBV5-4 and TRBJ2-5, with D unclear. CDR3 sequence reads: CASSLEKRQETQYF. The DNA of the CDR3 is TGTGCCAGCAGCCTCGAAAAGCGACAAGAGACCCAGTACTTC.